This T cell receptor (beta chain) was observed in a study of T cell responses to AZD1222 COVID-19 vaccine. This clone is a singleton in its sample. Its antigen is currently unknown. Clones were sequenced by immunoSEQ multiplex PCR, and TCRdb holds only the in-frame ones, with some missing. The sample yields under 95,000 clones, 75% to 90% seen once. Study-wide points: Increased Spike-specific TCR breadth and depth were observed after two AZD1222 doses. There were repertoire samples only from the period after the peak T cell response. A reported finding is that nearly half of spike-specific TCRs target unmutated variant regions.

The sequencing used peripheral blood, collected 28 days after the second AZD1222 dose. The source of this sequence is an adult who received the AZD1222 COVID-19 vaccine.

The CDR3: CSARAGQPQHF. The CDR3 DNA follows: TGCAGTGCTAGAGCGGGTCAGCCCCAGCATTTT. This chain uses TRBV20-1 with TRBJ1-5; D unresolved. The CDR3 length is 11 residues. Germline-derived CDR1 and CDR2 are DFQATT and SNEGSKA (reference sequence). V was clipped by 1 base and J by 6 bases, with 4 bases between them.